The 15 T cell receptor beta chains listed next were all sequenced from one sample in a study of blood T cell repertoires in COVID-19. The method was immunoSEQ multiplex PCR; TCRdb's version includes in-frame clones alone and lacks a portion of them. The sample records just over 60,000 clones, roughly 80% being singletons. Sequences were obtained from peripheral blood. These receptors all come from a woman aged 80 or over with active or convalescent COVID-19.

This chain joins TRBV6-5 and TRBJ1-4; D ambiguous. Trimming pared 2 bases from V and 7 bases from J, leaving 11 bases between. CDR3 size: 14 residues. In germline, CDR1 is MNHEY, CDR2 SVGAGI. The CDR3, as DNA: TGTGCCAGCAGTTACCGTGGGCGCGTTGAAAAACTGTTTTTT. This codes for CASSYRGRVEKLFF.

V and J are TRBV14 and TRBJ2-1; tentatively, D is TRBD2 (6 bases). The CDR3 length is 14 residues. V lost 6 bases and J 3 bases, leaving 12 bases between the germline ends. Germline values: CDR1 SGHDN, CDR2 FVKESK. CDR3 sequence reads: CASSWGVGYNEQFF. In DNA form, the CDR3 reads TGTGCCAGCAGTTGGGGGGTTGGCTACAATGAGCAGTTCTTC.

The V gene is TRBV5-6, the J gene TRBJ2-7; D is perhaps TRBD2 (6 bases). CDR1 and CDR2 (germline): SGHDT, YYEEEE. The CDR3 has 15 residues. V gave up 4 bases and J gave up 6 bases, with 20 bases separating them. This chain's CDR3 is CASSPQAGSGFEQYF. CDR3 sequence (DNA): TGTGCCAGCAGCCCGCAGGCGGGATCAGGCTTCGAGCAGTACTTC.

This clone was recorded once. The rearrangement joins TRBV5-1 to TRBJ1-2, with 9 nucleotides matching TRBD1. CDR1 is SGHRS and CDR2 is YFSETQ in the germline V gene. This CDR3 has 14 amino acids. V dropped 5 bases and J dropped 5; count of bases not matched to a gene: 7. The chain's CDR3 is CASRATGGGYGYTF. CDR3 in DNA: TGCGCCAGCAGAGCTACAGGGGGCGGGTATGGCTACACCTTC.

The chain combines TRBV7-2 with TRBJ1-2; D gene uncertain. The CDR3 runs 14 residues. V shed 0 bases and J shed 5 bases, with 10 bases lying between them. In germline, CDR1 is SGHTA, CDR2 FQGNSA. The CDR3 bases are TGTGCCAGCAGCTTAGCCCCAGGAGGGTATGGCTACACCTTC. Protein sequence: CASSLAPGGYGYTF.

V gene TRBV5-4 combines with J gene TRBJ1-1; 8 bases fit TRBD1. In germline, CDR1 is SGHNT, CDR2 YYREEE (reference sequence). The CDR3 totals 14 residues. V lost 4 bases, J lost 2 bases, and 4 bases stayed unmatched. The CDR3 DNA reads TGTGCCAGCAGCATGGACAGGGCCAACACTGAAGCTTTCTTT. Translation gives CASSMDRANTEAFF.

The chain has TRBV6-6 and TRBJ1-5, with 7 bases fitting TRBD1. V shed 7 bases and J 4 bases; nucleotides not matched to a gene: 10. The CDR3 runs to 15 residues. Per the germline V gene, CDR1 is MNHNY and CDR2 is SVGAGI (reference sequence). The CDR3, as DNA: TGTGCCAGCAACATACTTACAGGGGTAAATCAGCCCCAGCATTTT. Translated: CASNILTGVNQPQHF.

This clone has only one observation. The gene calls are TRBV11-2 and TRBJ1-2; 7 bases are a match to TRBD1. The V gene's germline CDR1 is SGHAT and CDR2 FQNNGV. Unmatched junction bases numbered 4, after V lost 9 bases and J lost 6 bases. The CDR3 extends over 11 amino acids. The DNA for the CDR3 is TGTGCCAGGAGAACAGGGGATGGCTACACCTTC. It codes for CARRTGDGYTF.

The rearrangement uses TRBV19 and TRBJ1-2; weak D call: TRBD1 (5 bases). The CDR3 has 12 residues. Germline CDR1 LNHDA, CDR2 SQIVND (reference sequence). V was pared by 2 bases and J by 4 bases, with 5 bases between. The CDR3 loop is CASSITGYGYTF. The DNA for the CDR3 is TGTGCCAGTAGTATAACAGGCTATGGCTACACCTTC.

The chain combines TRBV6-1 with TRBJ1-2; D remains unclear. Germline CDR1 and CDR2: MNHNS and SASEGT. The CDR3 loop spans 14 amino acids. The ends were cut back, 1 base at V and 8 bases at J, with 14 bases in the middle. CDR3 DNA sequence: TGTGCCAGCAGTGAAGGGGAGTCCCTCTACGGCTACACCTTC. It specifies CASSEGESLYGYTF.

This clone appeared a single time. This chain uses TRBV5-1 with TRBJ1-3; D unclear. Germline V gene data show CDR1 as SGHRS and CDR2 as YFSETQ. V lost 0 bases, J lost 0 bases, and 7 bases lay in between. This CDR3 has 15 amino acids. The chain's CDR3 is CASSLDGGSGNTIYF. For the CDR3, the DNA is TGCGCCAGCAGCTTGGACGGAGGCTCTGGAAACACCATATATTTT.

The V and J genes are TRBV18 and TRBJ2-3, with D possibly being TRBD1 (5 bases). Germline CDR1 reads KGHSH; CDR2 reads LQKENI. The CDR3 has 16 amino acids. V was pared by 0 bases and J by 2 bases, with 12 bases between. CDR3 DNA sequence: TGTGCCAGCTCACCACCGACAGCGACACACACAGATACGCAGTATTTT. Its translation is CASSPPTATHTDTQYF.

The chain carries TRBV13 and TRBJ2-2; TRBD2 agrees at 8 bases. V gave up 2 bases and J gave up 5 bases; unmatched junction bases: 10. The CDR3 spans 17 residues. Looked up from germline, CDR1 is PRHDT and CDR2 is FYEKMQ (reference sequence). CDR3 loop: CASSLTGGPVGTGELFF. CDR3 DNA: TGTGCCAGCAGCTTAACGGGGGGGCCGGTGGGAACCGGGGAGCTGTTTTTT.

The V and J genes are TRBV10-2 and TRBJ1-5, with D possibly TRBD1 on 6 matching bases. This CDR3 has 13 amino acids. Germline loops: CDR1 WSHSY, CDR2 SAAADI. Trimming took off 6 bases at V and 4 bases at J, with 10 bases between the two ends. For the CDR3, the DNA is TGCGCCAGCAGCGGGACACCAAATCAGCCCCAGCATTTT. Translated, it gives CASSGTPNQPQHF.

This chain joins TRBV24-1 and TRBJ1-5; D perhaps matches TRBD1 (5 bases). V was cut by 5 bases and J by 5 bases, with 12 bases left in between. Germline CDR1 reads KGHDR; CDR2 reads SFDVKD. The CDR3 sequence is 14 residues long. DNA of the CDR3: TGTGCCACCAGTGGAACAGGTACAGATCAGCCCCAGCATTTT. This gives the protein CATSGTGTDQPQHF.